These 30 T cell receptor beta chains were all obtained from the same sample, sequenced in a study of T cells of healthy individuals (dated by TCRdb to 2017 to 2018). Receptor libraries were prepared by 5' RACE. The sample was run on an Illumina MiSeq. TCRdb cleaned the public reads at Q25 with fastp, built clones with MiXCR and kept in-frame beta chains. Merged by CDR3 protein, the rows form single entries marked with the most common genes and DNA. The sample table shows over 95,000 distinct CDR3 sequences, and approximately 15% are seen once. More than 5.5% of the sample lies in the top ten. The origin of the receptors is a human donor in good health.

This clonotype came up many times. The V call is TRBV12-3 or TRBV12-4, the J call TRBJ2-1, with 12 bases fitting TRBD2. V was clipped by 6 bases and J by 7 bases; unmatched bases: 7. This CDR3 is built from 15 residues. Written as DNA, the CDR3 is TGTGCCAGCAGGGCAACTAGCGGGGGGCAGAATGAGCAGTTCTTC. Amino acids: CASRATSGGQNEQFF.

This clonotype has only a few counts. The CDR3 region has the DNA TGCAGTGACCGACAGACAGGGCACAACAATGAGCAGTTCTTC. The encoded protein is CSDRQTGHNNEQFF. V usage is TRBV29-1 and J usage is TRBJ2-1, with 7 bases identical to TRBD1. The CDR3 is 14 residues long. Germline V gives CDR1 SQVTM, CDR2 ANQGSEA.

This clonotype was counted ten times or more. The rearrangement uses TRBV20-1 and TRBJ2-5; 7 bases agree with TRBD1. The CDR3 has 14 amino acids. J was trimmed by 2 bases and V by 0 bases; bases with no gene match: 3. Germline V lookup: CDR1 DFQATT, CDR2 SNEGSKA (reference sequence). CDR3 nucleotide sequence: TGCAGTGCTAGAGATAAACAGGGGCAAGAGACCCAGTACTTC. Its protein is CSARDKQGQETQYF.

Only a few counts were recorded for this clonotype. The genes are TRBV7-2 and TRBJ2-5; no reliable D call. Trimming left V 1 base short and J 1 base short, with 4 bases between. From germline, CDR1 is SGHTA and CDR2 FQGNSA. The length of the CDR3 is 13 residues. This CDR3 is CASSLVSQETQYF. For the CDR3, the DNA is TGTGCCAGCAGCTTAGTATCCCAAGAGACCCAGTACTTC.

This clonotype was detected ten times or more. The chain recombines TRBV3-1 with TRBJ2-1; 9 bases fit TRBD1. The germline CDR1 and CDR2 sequences are LGHDT and YNNKEL (reference sequence). Trimming at V came to 3 bases and at J to 7 bases, leaving 7 bases not matched to a gene. The CDR3 has 15 residues. The chain's CDR3 is CASSQWDREGNEQFF. The CDR3 bases are TGTGCCAGCAGCCAGTGGGACAGGGAAGGAAATGAGCAGTTCTTC.

This clonotype has at least ten counts. The CDR3 DNA follows: TGCGCCAGCAGCCACGGGACTAGCGTATTCAATGAGCAGTTCTTC. Amino acid sequence: CASSHGTSVFNEQFF. The V gene is TRBV4-3, the J gene TRBJ2-1; 10 positions match TRBD2. Germline V gene data show CDR1 as LGHNA and CDR2 as YSLEER. V shed 3 bases, J shed 6 bases, and the junction held 5 bases outside the gene matches. The CDR3 runs 15 residues.

The count of this clonotype is one. The gene calls are TRBV28 and TRBJ2-7; D is perhaps TRBD1 or TRBD2 (5 bases each). The germline V gene encodes CDR1 MDHEN and CDR2 SYDVKM. The CDR3 consists of 15 residues. The V end lost 1 base, the J end lost 0 bases, and 10 bases lay between the germline ends. The CDR3 region is CASSLLGESSYEQYF. CDR3 coding DNA: TGTGCCAGCAGTTTATTAGGGGAGAGCTCCTACGAGCAGTACTTC.

The table lists this clonotype with a few counts. V usage is TRBV18 and J usage is TRBJ2-7, with 9 nucleotides matching TRBD2. The V and J ends lost 8 bases and 3 bases, in that order; junction bases with no gene match: 8. The V gene's germline CDR1 is KGHSH and CDR2 LQKENI. This CDR3 has 14 residues. The CDR3 DNA sequence: TGTGCCAGCCAAAAGCGGGAGGTGGGCTACGAGCAGTACTTC. Its protein is CASQKREVGYEQYF.

Many counts were recorded for this clonotype. J is TRBJ1-6 and V is TRBV5-1; D not resolved. The ends were cut back, 5 bases at V and 3 bases at J, with 12 bases in the middle. The CDR3 sequence is 15 residues long. Germline lookup yields CDR1 SGHRS and CDR2 YFSETQ. The CDR3 loop reads CASSVEGFYNSPLHF. The CDR3 nucleotides read TGCGCCAGCAGTGTTGAGGGTTTCTATAATTCACCCCTCCACTTT. Full variable domain (rest looked up from reference TRBV5-1 and TRBJ1-6): KAGVTQTPRYLIKTRGQQVTLSCSPISGHRSVSWYQQTPGQGLQFLFEYFSETQRNKGNFPGRFSGRQFSNSRSEMNVSTLELGDSALYLCASSVEGFYNSPLHFGNGTRLTVT.

The chain uses TRBV7-9 and TRBJ1-6, with D possibly being TRBD1 (5 bases). V lost 4 bases, J lost 4 bases, and 17 bases lay in between. The CDR3 has 17 residues. Germline lookup yields CDR1 SEHNR and CDR2 FQNEAQ (reference sequence). CDR3 residues: CASSSGRGAGYNSPLHF. In nucleotides, the CDR3 is TGTGCCAGCAGCTCGGGGCGTGGGGCAGGGTATAATTCACCCCTCCACTTT.

The CDR3 nucleotides are TGCAGTGCTAGAGAGGCGTCCTACGAGCAGTACTTC. As protein: CSAREASYEQYF. This chain links TRBV20-1 with TRBJ2-7; D uncertain. Deletions cut 0 bases from V and 1 base from J, with 4 bases between. This CDR3 has 12 amino acids. From germline, CDR1 is DFQATT and CDR2 SNEGSKA (reference sequence).

The V gene is TRBV20-1, the J gene TRBJ1-6; D may be TRBD1 (5 bases). Per the germline V gene, CDR1 is DFQATT and CDR2 is SNEGSKA (reference sequence). V dropped 8 bases and J dropped 7 bases, with 15 bases sitting between them. CDR3 size: 13 residues. The CDR3 DNA is TGCAGTTTCTCGACGGGGGAGAATTCACCCCTCCACTTT. It specifies CSFSTGENSPLHF.

This clonotype was detected only a few times. The V and J genes are TRBV29-1 and TRBJ2-7; TRBD1 is a possible D gene (6 bases). Germline CDR1 and CDR2: SQVTM and ANQGSEA. The CDR3 covers 14 residues. Trimming took 4 bases from V and 2 from J, leaving 15 bases between them. As DNA, the CDR3 is TGCAGCGTTGGGGTCAGGGGTAAAACCTACGAGCAGTACTTC. Its protein product is CSVGVRGKTYEQYF.

This clonotype was picked up many times. The V call is TRBV6-2 or TRBV6-3, the J call TRBJ2-5, with 11 bases that match TRBD1. After removal of 6 bases from V and 4 bases from J, the junction contained 4 bases not matched to a gene. The CDR3 is 14 residues long. Germline V CDR1 and CDR2: MNHEY, SVGEGT. In DNA, the CDR3 is TGTGCCAGCAGGTGGACAGGGGGCGGAGAGACCCAGTACTTC. Translating gives CASRWTGGGETQYF.

This clonotype has just a few counts. This sequence joins TRBV20-1 and TRBJ2-2; D is ambiguous. Trimming cost V 2 bases and J 7 bases, with 8 bases left between them. Germline assignment: CDR1 DFQATT and CDR2 SNEGSKA (reference sequence). The CDR3 spans 12 residues. Here the CDR3 DNA reads TGCAGTGCTAGAAGGCGGTTCGGGGAGCTGTTTTTT. Its translation is CSARRRFGELFF.

This clonotype was counted a few times. The J gene is TRBJ2-3, the V gene TRBV4-3, with D unclear. CDR1 is LGHNA and CDR2 is YSLEER in the germline V gene. V shed 0 bases and J shed 1 base, with 8 bases lying between them. The CDR3 sequence is 15 residues long. In nucleotides, the CDR3 is TGCGCCAGCAGCCAAGACTACAGCGGCACAGATACGCAGTATTTT. This codes for CASSQDYSGTDTQYF.

In its sample, this clonotype was seen once. The CDR3 nucleotides are TGTGCCAGCAGCCCCGGGACAGCCGAAGAGACCCAGTACTTC. Translating it yields CASSPGTAEETQYF. The chain couples TRBV7-9 to TRBJ2-5; 7 bases align to TRBD1. The CDR3 covers 14 residues. The V gene end was trimmed by 5 bases and the J gene end by 3 bases; junction bases not matched to a gene: 6. Germline V gene lookup returns CDR1 SEHNR and CDR2 FQNEAQ (reference sequence).

The chain employs TRBV28 and TRBJ2-5, with 8 bases identical to TRBD2. Germline assignment: CDR1 MDHEN and CDR2 SYDVKM. This CDR3 has 15 residues. Trimming at V came to 4 bases and at J to 5 bases, leaving 9 bases not matched to a gene. The chain's CDR3 is CASSSSGSVLETQYF. The CDR3 nucleotides read TGTGCCAGCAGTTCGAGCGGGAGTGTGTTGGAGACCCAGTACTTC.

This clonotype appeared once. V is TRBV6-7 and J is TRBJ2-7; D unresolved. TRBV6-7 is sorted into the ORF group, with uncertain function. Trimming cost V 2 bases and J 3 bases, with 8 bases left between them. The CDR3 is made up of 13 amino acids. The CDR3 reads CASSYGGYYEQYF. Written as DNA, the CDR3 is TGTGCCAGCAGTTACGGTGGTTACTACGAGCAGTACTTC.

This clonotype was recorded at least ten times. The chain employs TRBV14 and TRBJ2-1; 8 bases line up with TRBD2. Trimming took 0 bases from V and 5 from J; bases not matched to a gene: 9. CDR3 size: 17 residues. The germline V gene has CDR1 SGHDN and CDR2 FVKESK. The CDR3 protein is CASSQDLGTSIDNEQFF. CDR3 bases: TGTGCCAGCAGCCAAGATCTGGGGACTAGTATCGACAATGAGCAGTTCTTC. The full variable domain, rest sourced from reference TRBV14 and TRBJ2-1, is EAGVTQFPSHSVIEKGQTVTLRCDPISGHDNLYWYRRVMGKEIKFLLHFVKESKQDESGMPNNRFLAERTGGTYSTLKVQPAELEDSGVYFCASSQDLGTSIDNEQFFGPGTRLTVL.

The chain combines TRBV20-1 with TRBJ1-4, with 7 bases fitting TRBD1. Per germline, CDR1 DFQATT and CDR2 SNEGSKA (reference sequence). The CDR3 runs 17 residues. Trimming removed 3 bases from V and 4 bases from J; junction bases left unmatched: 14. In DNA form, the CDR3 reads TGCAGTGCTAGTAGAGGAGCGGGACAGCGTATTAATGAAAAACTGTTTTTT. Its translation is CSASRGAGQRINEKLFF.

This clonotype has just a few counts. The V gene is TRBV5-1, the J gene TRBJ1-4; possible D gene TRBD1, 5 bases. The CDR3 is made up of 17 amino acids. V was pared by 4 bases and J by 8 bases, with 24 bases between. Germline-derived CDR1 and CDR2 are SGHRS and YFSETQ. DNA of the CDR3: TGCGCCAGCAGCCTACTTCTAGGGTCGGGGGACGGCGAAAAACTGTTTTTT. This codes for CASSLLLGSGDGEKLFF.

This clonotype has just a few counts. The V and J genes are TRBV12-3 or TRBV12-4 and TRBJ2-3; TRBD2 agrees at 7 bases. Losses at the gene ends were 5 bases for V and 2 bases for J; bases not matched to a gene: 13. This CDR3 region has 17 residues. For the CDR3, the DNA is TGTGCCAGCAGTCCCCGGACGGGCGGGGGACCCACAGATACGCAGTATTTT. Translated, it gives CASSPRTGGGPTDTQYF.

This clonotype has a count of ten or more. The J gene is TRBJ2-1, the V gene TRBV7-2; maybe TRBD2 (6 bases). Germline CDR1 reads SGHTA; CDR2 reads FQGNSA. V was trimmed by 3 bases and J by 7 bases, leaving 16 bases between them. This CDR3 comprises 15 residues. CDR3 sequence reads: CASSFEAGLRNEQFF. The CDR3, as DNA: TGTGCCAGCAGCTTTGAAGCGGGCCTTCGTAATGAGCAGTTCTTC.

V is TRBV6-6 and J is TRBJ2-1; TRBD2 aligns across 11 bases. Germline V gene data show CDR1 as MNHNY and CDR2 as SVGAGI (reference sequence). The CDR3 is 18 residues long. With V trimmed by 2 bases and J by 4 bases, 10 bases remained unmatched. The CDR3 DNA is TGTGCCAGCAGTTACGGGGGTAGCGGGGGGGCTAAGTACAATGAGCAGTTCTTC. This sequence encodes CASSYGGSGGAKYNEQFF.

The genes are TRBV5-1 and TRBJ2-3, with 8 bases identical to TRBD1. The CDR3 is made up of 15 amino acids. The trim removed 4 bases at V and 5 bases at J, leaving 9 bases unmatched. Germline values: CDR1 SGHRS, CDR2 YFSETQ. The CDR3 loop reads CASSIRTGSKDTQYF. The CDR3 DNA sequence: TGCGCCAGCAGCATCCGGACAGGGTCAAAAGATACGCAGTATTTT.

V is TRBV19 and J is TRBJ2-5, with TRBD1 identical over 11 bases. The CDR3 covers 15 residues. Germline values: CDR1 LNHDA, CDR2 SQIVND (reference sequence). V shed 3 bases and J 3 bases; nucleotides not matched to a gene: 3. CDR3 loop: CASSIRGQGEETQYF. CDR3 DNA sequence: TGTGCCAGTAGTATTCGGGGACAGGGGGAAGAGACCCAGTACTTC.

This clonotype has ten or more counts. The chain couples TRBV9 to TRBJ2-3; 7 bases match TRBD2. The germline V gene encodes CDR1 SGDLS and CDR2 YYNGEE. Trimming removed 4 bases from V and 1 base from J; junction bases left unmatched: 9. CDR3 length: 16 amino acids. CDR3 in DNA: TGTGCCAGCAGCCTTAGTGCGGGGGATGGCACAGATACGCAGTATTTT. It codes for CASSLSAGDGTDTQYF.

This clonotype occurred many times. This chain uses TRBV6-2 or TRBV6-3 with TRBJ2-1; 9 positions agree with TRBD2. The CDR3 is 15 residues long. Trimming removed 5 bases from V and 4 bases from J; junction bases left unmatched: 6. Germline assignment: CDR1 MNHEY and CDR2 SVGEGT. CDR3 loop: CASSIAGEAYNEQFF. DNA of the CDR3: TGTGCCAGCAGTATAGCGGGGGAAGCATACAATGAGCAGTTCTTC.

This clonotype has at least ten counts. The chain joins TRBV12-3 or TRBV12-4 to TRBJ1-1; tentatively, D is TRBD1 (6 bases). V was cut by 6 bases and J by 0 bases, with 11 bases left in between. The CDR3 spans 14 residues. CDR3 residues: CASSQDSVNTEAFF. CDR3 sequence (DNA): TGTGCCAGCAGCCAGGACAGCGTGAACACTGAAGCTTTCTTT.